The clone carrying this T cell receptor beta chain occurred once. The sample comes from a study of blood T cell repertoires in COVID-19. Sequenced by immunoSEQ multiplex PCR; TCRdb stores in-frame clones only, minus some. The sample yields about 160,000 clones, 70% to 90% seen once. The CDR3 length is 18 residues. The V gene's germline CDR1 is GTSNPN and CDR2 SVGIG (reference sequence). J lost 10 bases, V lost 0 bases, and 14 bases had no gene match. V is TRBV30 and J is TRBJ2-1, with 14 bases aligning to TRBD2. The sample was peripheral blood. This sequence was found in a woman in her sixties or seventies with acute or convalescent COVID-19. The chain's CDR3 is CAWSVLPGLAGVPGEQFF. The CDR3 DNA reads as TGTGCCTGGAGTGTACTACCGGGACTAGCGGGGGTACCCGGAGAGCAGTTCTTC.